These T cell receptor beta chains were read from a single sample in a study of early T cells in non-severe SARS-CoV-2 infection. TCRdb redid the calling of the 5' RACE reads with MiXCR, one entry per CDR3 protein. The data show approximately 52,000 distinct CDR3 sequences, approximately 8% seen once. The source material was whole blood. The receptor source for this set is an adult who was a healthcare worker with PCR-confirmed SARS-CoV-2 infection or an uninfected control (not recorded which). Both conserved end residues are part of each CDR3. A D gene is named only where the DNA matches it firmly. The size of a clone is reported for some rows only, either as once, few or many, or as a class for expanded clones.

J,D,V,size,DNA,CDR3
TRBJ2-2,TRBD1,TRBV7-9,-,TGTGCCAGCAGCTCCTTGGGACAGGGTCCGACCGGGGAGCTGTTTTTT,CASSSLGQGPTGELFF
TRBJ2-5,TRBD2,TRBV28,-,TGTGCCAGCAGTTTCCCGACTAGCGGGGGGTTGGAGACCCAGTACTTC,CASSFPTSGGLETQYF
TRBJ1-2,-,TRBV11-1,-,TGTGCCAGCAGCCAGGACAGCCACTATGGCTACACCTTC,CASSQDSHYGYTF
TRBJ2-7,TRBD2,TRBV5-1,-,TGCGCCAGCAGCTTGGCCAAGGGAGGGTACGAGCAGTACTTC,CASSLAKGGYEQYF
TRBJ2-1,TRBD1,TRBV7-2,many,TGTGCCAGCAGCCCTGACAGGGGGTGGTACAATGAGCAGTTCTTC,CASSPDRGWYNEQFF
TRBJ1-4,-,TRBV7-9,-,TGTGCCAGCAGCCCGACCCCCGGGACGTCTAATGAAAAACTGTTTTTT,CASSPTPGTSNEKLFF
TRBJ2-4,TRBD1,TRBV7-6,few,TGTGCCAGCAGCTCGGGGGACAGGGAAATCGACATTCAGTACTTC,CASSSGDREIDIQYF
TRBJ2-3,TRBD2,TRBV28,-,TGTGCCAGCAGTTTTCGGCGGGGGACCGCCACAGATACGCAGTATTTT,CASSFRRGTATDTQYF
TRBJ1-6,-,TRBV7-3,many,TGTGCCAGCAGCTTAAGGCCGAACCCAAATTCACCCCTCCACTTT,CASSLRPNPNSPLHF
TRBJ2-7,TRBD1,TRBV6-5,many,TGTGCCAGCAGTTATAGAGGACAGGGCACCTACGAGCAGTACTTC,CASSYRGQGTYEQYF
TRBJ1-1,-,TRBV7-6,many,TGTGCCAGCGGAGGGGGGACTGAAGCTTTCTTT,CASGGGTEAFF
TRBJ2-3,-,TRBV7-2,many,TGTGCCAGCAGCTATCAGACTAGCACAGATACGCAGTATTTT,CASSYQTSTDTQYF
TRBJ2-7,-,TRBV29-1,-,TGCAGCGTTGTTGGAGGGCCCTACGAGCAGTACTTC,CSVVGGPYEQYF
TRBJ2-3,-,TRBV24-1,-,TGTGCCACCAGTGAAATGACCAGAACATCCACAGATACGCAGTATTTT,CATSEMTRTSTDTQYF
TRBJ2-7,TRBD2,TRBV20-1,many,TGCAGTGCTTCCGGTAGCGGGGGTAGCTCCTACGAGCAGTACTTC,CSASGSGGSSYEQYF
TRBJ1-1,-,TRBV5-1,few,TGCGCCAGCAGCTCCCGGGTGGCAGGGCCCACTGAAGCTTTCTTT,CASSSRVAGPTEAFF
TRBJ2-7,TRBD1,TRBV20-1,many,TGCAGTGCTAGAGGCTCACAGGGGGCCTACGAGCAGTACTTC,CSARGSQGAYEQYF
TRBJ2-3,-,TRBV10-3,few,TGTGCCATCAGTGAGGGGACCGGAGGAGATACGCAGTATTTT,CAISEGTGGDTQYF
TRBJ1-5,-,TRBV7-2,-,TGTGCCAGCAGCTTAAGGAGAAATCAGCCCCAGCATTTT,CASSLRRNQPQHF
TRBJ2-6,TRBD1,TRBV19,few,TGTGCCAGTAGAACAGGGGGTTACGGGGCCAACGTCCTGACTTTC,CASRTGGYGANVLTF
TRBJ1-4,-,TRBV7-2,-,TGTGCCAGCAGCACACCCCTGGGCGGGCGGGAAAAACTGTTTTTT,CASSTPLGGREKLFF
TRBJ1-1,-,TRBV12-5,many,TGTGCTAGTGGCCCTGGACAGAGCGTAATGAACACTGAAGCTTTCTTT,CASGPGQSVMNTEAFF
TRBJ1-5,-,TRBV2,-,TGTGCCAGCAGTGAGGGGAGCAGGGCCCAGCATTTT,CASSEGSRAQHF
TRBJ2-7,-,TRBV6-5,many,TGTGCCAGCAGTTACTCGATGGGCCGGGCCTCCTACGAGCAGTACTTC,CASSYSMGRASYEQYF
TRBJ2-3,TRBD2,TRBV6-2/TRBV6-3,many,TGTGCCAGCAGTTATTCTAGCGGGAGTAGGTTTGATACGCAGTATTTT,CASSYSSGSRFDTQYF
TRBJ2-1,-,TRBV24-1,few,TGTGCCACCAGTGATCCTTTATACAATGAGCAGTTCTTC,CATSDPLYNEQFF
TRBJ2-5,TRBD1,TRBV5-5,-,TGTGCCAGCAGTTTTGACAGGGGCGAAGAGACCCAGTACTTC,CASSFDRGEETQYF
TRBJ1-3,TRBD1,TRBV7-2,few,TGTGCCAGCAGCGTGCAACAGGGGGGTGTTGCTGGAAACACCATATATTTT,CASSVQQGGVAGNTIYF
TRBJ2-2,-,TRBV10-3,-,TGTGCCATCAGTGAGTCGACAGTAAACACCGGGGAGCTGTTTTTT,CAISESTVNTGELFF
TRBJ1-2,-,TRBV28,few,TGTGCCAGCAGTTTTCGCGGGCTCTATGGCTACACCTTC,CASSFRGLYGYTF
TRBJ2-2,-,TRBV7-2,-,TGTGCCAGCAGGCCAGGATCCCCCAACACCGGGGAGCTGTTTTTT,CASRPGSPNTGELFF
TRBJ2-2,TRBD1,TRBV3-1,-,TGTGCCAGCAGCCCCCCGAGGACAGGCGGGGAGCTGTTTTTT,CASSPPRTGGELFF
TRBJ2-5,-,TRBV7-2,-,TGTGCCAGCAGCTTACGAGACAGCTGGCTAGGGGAGACCCAGTACTTC,CASSLRDSWLGETQYF
TRBJ2-1,-,TRBV28,many,TGTGCCAGCAAACAGAGGGGTTACAATGAGCAGTTCTTC,CASKQRGYNEQFF
TRBJ1-5,-,TRBV2,many,TGTGCCAGCACTCCTGGAGGACACCATAGCAATCAGCCCCAGCATTTT,CASTPGGHHSNQPQHF
TRBJ2-1,TRBD2,TRBV30,few,TGTGCCTGGAGCTCCAGCGGGAGTCCCTACAATGAGCAGTTCTTC,CAWSSSGSPYNEQFF
TRBJ2-3,TRBD1,TRBV20-1,few,TGCAGTGCTAGACGGGACAGAGCGCCGGCTACGCAGTATTTT,CSARRDRAPATQYF
TRBJ2-5,-,TRBV9,few,TGTGCCAGCAGCGTAGGGCTGCAAGAGACCCAGTACTTC,CASSVGLQETQYF
TRBJ2-7,-,TRBV5-1,many,TGCGCCAGCAGCTTGGCCGGCCAGACGACCTACGAGCAGTACTTC,CASSLAGQTTYEQYF
TRBJ2-1,TRBD1,TRBV10-2,-,TGCGCCAGCAGAGGTGGGACAGGGTTTTACAATGAGCAGTTCTTC,CASRGGTGFYNEQFF
TRBJ1-1,-,TRBV6-5,few,TGTGCCAGCAGTTACTCGCGGACCGATCACACTGAAGCTTCCTTT,CASSYSRTDHTEASF